This entry lists 28 T cell receptor beta chains sequenced from one sample in a study of T cell changes during pregnancy in multiple sclerosis. The repertoire was sequenced with immunoSEQ multiplex PCR; TCRdb's copy has only in-frame clones and lacks some. The sample has 40,000 to 45,000 clones; 89% are singletons. The source material was CD4+ T cells from peripheral blood mononuclear cells, sampled in the first trimester of pregnancy. The source of these receptors is a female donor with multiple sclerosis, enrolled in a pregnancy study.

V gene TRBV28 combines with J gene TRBJ2-6, with D possibly TRBD2 on 5 matching bases. Germline CDR1 is MDHEN and CDR2 is SYDVKM. V was trimmed by 4 bases and J by 0 bases, leaving 13 bases between them. The CDR3 is made up of 17 amino acids. This CDR3 is CASSSSGLRSGANVLTF. The CDR3 DNA follows: TGTGCCAGCAGTTCCTCCGGACTCCGCTCTGGGGCCAACGTCCTGACTTTC.

In its sample, this clone was seen once. The chain carries TRBV5-1 and TRBJ2-3; 9 bases line up with TRBD2. The CDR3 consists of 19 residues. Per the germline V gene, CDR1 is SGHRS and CDR2 is YFSETQ. Germline trimming cut 2 bases from V and 3 bases from J; bases unmatched to any gene: 16. This CDR3 reads CASSFVKNIAGAGTDTQYF. CDR3 sequence (DNA): TGCGCCAGCAGCTTCGTAAAAAATATAGCGGGAGCAGGGACAGATACGCAGTATTTT.

Only one count was recorded for this clone. The rearrangement uses TRBV30 and TRBJ2-1, with D uncertain. The CDR3 is 12 residues long. CDR1 GTSNPN and CDR2 SVGIG come from the germline V gene (reference sequence). The V gene lost 5 bases and the J gene lost 4 bases, with 9 bases spanning the gap. This CDR3 reads CAWSPQYNEQFF. DNA of the CDR3: TGTGCCTGGTCCCCACAGTACAATGAGCAGTTCTTC. The full variable domain, with the rest looked up from reference TRBV30 and TRBJ2-1, is SQTIHQWPATLVQPVGSPLSLECTVEGTSNPNLYWYRQAAGRGLQLLFYSVGIGQISSEVPQNLSASRPQDRQFILSSKKLLLSDSGFYLCAWSPQYNEQFFGPGTRLTVL.

The chain employs TRBV7-2 and TRBJ1-2; D remains unclear. The V end lost 1 base, the J end lost 0 bases, and 9 bases lay between the germline ends. This CDR3 spans 15 amino acids. Germline loops: CDR1 SGHTA, CDR2 FQGNSA. The CDR3 sequence is CASSLVSTANYGYTF. CDR3 nucleotide sequence: TGTGCCAGCAGCTTAGTGAGTACAGCTAACTATGGCTACACCTTC.

The chain has TRBV10-3 and TRBJ1-1; D not resolved. The CDR3 is made up of 13 amino acids. CDR1 and CDR2 (germline): ENHRY, SYGVKD. V was shortened by 10 bases and J by 0 bases, with 12 bases between the two germline ends. The CDR3 DNA follows: TGTGCCACAGGCTTGACGGTGAACACTGAAGCTTTCTTT. Translation gives CATGLTVNTEAFF.

The chain carries TRBV4-3 and TRBJ2-2; D is ambiguous. CDR3 length: 13 residues. V was shortened by 4 bases and J by 4 bases, with 7 bases between the two germline ends. Germline V gene lookup returns CDR1 LGHNA and CDR2 YSLEER. CDR3 in amino acids: CASSPAGTGELFF. The CDR3 bases are TGCGCCAGCAGCCCCGCAGGCACCGGGGAGCTGTTTTTT.

The chain recombines TRBV7-2 with TRBJ2-3; no clear D. Trimming stripped 1 base from V and 10 bases from J, with 12 bases between. The germline gives CDR1 SGHTA, CDR2 FQGNSA. This CDR3 is built from 13 residues. The CDR3 DNA sequence: TGTGCCAGCAGCTTAGATTGGGCAGTTGCGCAGTATTTT. Its translation is CASSLDWAVAQYF.

CDR3: CASSYRLAGDVEQFF. CDR3 DNA sequence: TGTGCCAGCAGCTACAGACTAGCGGGAGATGTTGAGCAGTTCTTC. The V call is TRBV11-2, the J call TRBJ2-1; 12 bases match TRBD2. The CDR3 has 15 amino acids. Germline V lookup: CDR1 SGHAT, CDR2 FQNNGV. V was pared by 4 bases and J by 9 bases, with 7 bases of the junction left unmatched.

The chain joins TRBV4-1 to TRBJ1-4; D possibly corresponds to TRBD1 (5 bases). Per germline, CDR1 MGHRA and CDR2 YSYEKL. This CDR3 region has 14 residues. Between the trimmed V and J ends, which lost 4 bases and 10 bases, there was a span of 16 bases. The CDR3 is CASSRTGVNGKLFF. As DNA, the CDR3 is TGCGCCAGCAGCCGGACGGGGGTTAACGGAAAACTGTTTTTT.

CDR3 residues: CASSRDTAAVANTGELFF. In nucleotides, the CDR3 is TGTGCCAGCTCACGGGACACCGCAGCGGTCGCGAACACCGGGGAGCTGTTTTTT. The chain recombines TRBV18 with TRBJ2-2, with D possibly TRBD1 on 6 matching bases. This CDR3 spans 18 amino acids. Trimming cost V 4 bases and J 0 bases, with 18 bases left between them. CDR1 and CDR2 (germline): KGHSH, LQKENI. The variable domain in full, completed from reference TRBV18 and TRBJ2-2, reads NAGVMQNPRHLVRRRGQEARLRCSPMKGHSHVYWYRQLPEEGLKFMVYLQKENIIDESGMPKERFSAEFPKEGPSILRIQQVVRGDSAAYFCASSRDTAAVANTGELFFGEGSRLTVL.

This clone was detected only once. The V gene is TRBV5-1, the J gene TRBJ2-6; 7 bases line up with TRBD1. Germline V gives CDR1 SGHRS, CDR2 YFSETQ. Losses at the gene ends were 3 bases for V and 7 bases for J; bases not matched to a gene: 4. There are 14 residues in the CDR3. CDR3 sequence reads: CASSSTGAANVLTF. The CDR3 DNA reads as TGCGCCAGCAGCTCAACAGGGGCCGCCAACGTCCTGACTTTC.

This chain connects TRBV11-2 to TRBJ1-4; 9 bases match TRBD1. Per the germline V gene, CDR1 is SGHAT and CDR2 is FQNNGV. The trim removed 5 bases at V and 8 bases at J, leaving 6 bases unmatched. The CDR3 runs 14 residues. CDR3 in amino acids: CASSVGQGSEKLFF. The CDR3 nucleotides are TGTGCCAGCAGCGTGGGACAGGGAAGCGAAAAACTGTTTTTT.

The chain couples TRBV7-2 to TRBJ2-5; D is perhaps TRBD2 (6 bases). Germline loops: CDR1 SGHTA, CDR2 FQGNSA. The V and J ends lost 2 bases and 3 bases respectively, with 22 bases between them. The CDR3 runs to 18 residues. Here the CDR3 reads CASSLIGSLVGGKETQYF. CDR3 nucleotide sequence: TGTGCCAGCAGCTTAATAGGAAGCTTGGTCGGGGGAAAAGAGACCCAGTACTTC.

The V and J genes are TRBV6-1 and TRBJ2-1; TRBD2 agrees at 7 bases. This CDR3 region has 12 residues. Germline V lookup: CDR1 MNHNS, CDR2 SASEGT. V lost 7 bases and J lost 8; bases outside the gene matches: 5. The CDR3 sequence: CASKSGTDEQFF. The CDR3 DNA sequence: TGTGCCAGCAAGAGCGGGACGGATGAGCAGTTCTTC.

This clone has a single count. The genes are TRBV19 and TRBJ2-1, with 7 bases lining up with TRBD2. The V segment lost 3 bases and the J segment 8 bases; nucleotides outside the gene matches: 7. This CDR3 is 14 amino acids long. Germline V gene lookup returns CDR1 LNHDA and CDR2 SQIVND (reference sequence). CDR3 in amino acids: CASSIGLDFDEQFF. The CDR3 DNA sequence: TGTGCCAGTAGTATCGGACTAGACTTCGATGAGCAGTTCTTC.

The chain joins TRBV28 to TRBJ1-2, with D tentatively TRBD1 (6 bases). V lost 3 bases and J 4 bases, leaving 21 bases between the germline ends. There are 17 residues in the CDR3. Germline V gene data show CDR1 as MDHEN and CDR2 as SYDVKM. This chain's CDR3 is CASSLSHGAGVGYGYTF. Here the CDR3 DNA reads TGTGCCAGCAGTTTGTCGCACGGGGCAGGGGTAGGCTATGGCTACACCTTC.

V is TRBV14 and J is TRBJ1-2; a possible D gene is TRBD1 (5 bases). This CDR3 comprises 14 residues. Trimming stripped 5 bases from V and 2 bases from J, with 12 bases between. Germline lookup yields CDR1 SGHDN and CDR2 FVKESK. DNA of the CDR3: TGTGCCAGCAGCGGTCAGACAGTGAACTATGGCTACACCTTC. Translating it yields CASSGQTVNYGYTF.

The CDR3 reads CASSLAPSNEQFF. The CDR3 region has the DNA TGTGCCAGCAGCTTAGCGCCCAGCAATGAGCAGTTCTTC. This chain uses TRBV7-2 with TRBJ2-1; D unclear. Germline V gene data show CDR1 as SGHTA and CDR2 as FQGNSA. The CDR3 spans 13 residues. Deletions cut 0 bases from V and 6 bases from J, with 6 bases between.

CDR3 sequence reads: CATQDQDGTYEQYF. CDR3 DNA sequence: TGTGCCACACAGGATCAAGACGGAACCTACGAGCAGTACTTC. This chain connects TRBV2 to TRBJ2-7; tentatively, D is TRBD1 (5 bases). CDR1 SNHLY and CDR2 FYNNEI come from the germline V gene. V lost 10 bases and J 2 bases, leaving 18 bases between the germline ends. CDR3 length: 14 residues.

V usage is TRBV5-1 and J usage is TRBJ2-7; D is undetermined. Germline-derived CDR1 and CDR2 are SGHRS and YFSETQ. The CDR3 sequence is 15 residues long. With 0 bases removed from V and 2 bases from J, the gap between germline ends came to 12 bases. Written as DNA, the CDR3 is TGCGCCAGCAGCTTGGCCCCCGGTGAGCCCTACGAGCAGTACTTC. This gives the protein CASSLAPGEPYEQYF.

The J gene is TRBJ2-7, the V gene TRBV10-3; D is possibly TRBD2 (5 bases). The CDR3 extends over 12 amino acids. The V gene's germline CDR1 is ENHRY and CDR2 SYGVKD. Between the trimmed V and J ends, which lost 6 bases and 2 bases, there was a span of 8 bases. This CDR3 reads CAISRDTYEQYF. CDR3 in DNA: TGTGCCATCAGCCGGGATACCTACGAGCAGTACTTC.

This chain links TRBV6-1 with TRBJ2-7; 8 bases map to TRBD1. CDR3 length equals 15 residues. Trimming removed 5 bases from V and 2 bases from J; junction bases left unmatched: 8. Germline V gives CDR1 MNHNS, CDR2 SASEGT. The CDR3 here is CASSKGQGSAYEQYF. The CDR3 DNA sequence: TGTGCCAGCAGTAAAGGACAGGGCAGCGCCTACGAGCAGTACTTC.

The chain joins TRBV7-9 to TRBJ2-7; possible D gene TRBD2, 6 bases. Germline values: CDR1 SEHNR, CDR2 FQNEAQ (reference sequence). V dropped 6 bases and J dropped 0 bases, with 12 bases sitting between them. The CDR3 extends over 14 amino acids. CDR3 amino acids: CASSPLADSYEQYF. CDR3 sequence (DNA): TGTGCCAGCAGTCCATTAGCGGACTCCTACGAGCAGTACTTC.

The chain has TRBV7-2 and TRBJ2-7, with D perhaps TRBD2 (6 bases). V lost 3 bases and J 3 bases, leaving 9 bases between the germline ends. The CDR3 sequence is 13 residues long. CDR1 is SGHTA and CDR2 is FQGNSA in the germline V gene. CDR3 sequence (DNA): TGTGCCAGCAGCTTTGGGCGGGACTACGAGCAGTACTTC. It specifies CASSFGRDYEQYF.

The CDR3 protein is CASSLGTGGRYGYTF. The CDR3 DNA follows: TGTGCCAGCAGTTTAGGGACAGGGGGCAGATATGGCTACACCTTC. The J gene is TRBJ1-2, the V gene TRBV27; 12 bases line up with TRBD1. Trimming at V came to 2 bases and at J to 5 bases, leaving 3 bases not matched to a gene. This CDR3 region has 15 residues. Per the germline V gene, CDR1 is MNHEY and CDR2 is SMNVEV (reference sequence).

The chain employs TRBV9 and TRBJ1-5; D remains unclear. This CDR3 region has 14 residues. V lost 0 bases and J lost 0, with 4 bases in between. CDR1 is SGDLS, CDR2 YYNGEE, per germline. In DNA, the CDR3 is TGTGCCAGCAGCGTAGACGGTAGCAATCAGCCCCAGCATTTT. This codes for CASSVDGSNQPQHF.

V gene TRBV5-4 combines with J gene TRBJ1-2; 7 nucleotides line up with TRBD1. This CDR3 has 13 residues. After removal of 0 bases from V and 14 bases from J, the junction contained 10 bases not matched to a gene. CDR1 SGHNT and CDR2 YYREEE come from the germline V gene (reference sequence). The CDR3 sequence is CASSLGGTAPLTF. For the CDR3, the DNA is TGTGCCAGCAGCTTGGGGGGGACAGCTCCCCTAACCTTC.

V is TRBV9 and J is TRBJ1-2; D gene uncertain. This CDR3 has 13 amino acids. V shed 4 bases and J shed 4 bases, with 11 bases lying between them. Germline-derived CDR1 and CDR2 are SGDLS and YYNGEE. CDR3 sequence (DNA): TGTGCCAGCAGCCATGTTCCAGGCTATGGCTACACCTTC. Its protein product is CASSHVPGYGYTF.